The TCR beta chain under discussion was sequenced for a study of T cells in Graves' hyperthyroidism and ophthalmopathy. Authors of the study amplified TCR beta CDR3 regions from RNA transcripts. A set of HTBI primers served as the primers for a first-round RT-PCR of the TCR CDR3. TCRdb ran MiXCR on the multiplex PCR reads and lists one entry per CDR3 protein. The table shows hundreds of thousands of distinct CDR3 sequences, with about 38% occurring only once. PBMCs came from about 10 ml fresh peripheral blood. This clonotype was seen repeatedly, ten times or more. The V and J ends lost 3 bases and 4 bases respectively, with 15 bases between them. The CDR3 has 15 residues. CDR1 is SGHDN and CDR2 is FVKESK in the germline V gene.

Input material: blood. The chain has TRBV14 and TRBJ1-1; D not certain. This clonotype was sampled from a man between 18 and 35 years old with Graves' hyperthyroidism. The CDR3 coding sequence is TGTGCCAGCAGCCACAGAGGCTATGGGTTCACTGAAGCTTTCTTT. This encodes CASSHRGYGFTEAFF.